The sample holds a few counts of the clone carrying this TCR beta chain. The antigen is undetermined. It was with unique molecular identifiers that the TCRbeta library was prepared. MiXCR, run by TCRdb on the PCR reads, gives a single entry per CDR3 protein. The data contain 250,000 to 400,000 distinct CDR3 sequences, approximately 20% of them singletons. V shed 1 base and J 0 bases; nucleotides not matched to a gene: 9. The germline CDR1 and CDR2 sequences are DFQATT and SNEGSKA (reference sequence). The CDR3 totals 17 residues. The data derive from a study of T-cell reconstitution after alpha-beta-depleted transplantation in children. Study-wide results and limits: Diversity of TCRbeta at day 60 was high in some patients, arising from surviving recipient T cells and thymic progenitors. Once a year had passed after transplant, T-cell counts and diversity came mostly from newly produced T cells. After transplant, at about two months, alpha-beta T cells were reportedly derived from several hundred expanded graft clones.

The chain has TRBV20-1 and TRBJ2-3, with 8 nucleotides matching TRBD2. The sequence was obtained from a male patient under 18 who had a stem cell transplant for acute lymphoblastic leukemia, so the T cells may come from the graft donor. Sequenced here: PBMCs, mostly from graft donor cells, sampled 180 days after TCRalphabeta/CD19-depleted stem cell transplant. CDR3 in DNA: TGCAGTGCTAGAGGAATAAGAGCGGGAGAGAGCACAGATACGCAGTATTTT. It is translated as CSARGIRAGESTDTQYF.